The clone carrying this T cell receptor (beta chain) was seen ten or more times. Its specificity is unknown. The junction differs from germline at one of its ends, possibly a read error. The data were taken from a study of T cells in Graves' hyperthyroidism and ophthalmopathy. General observations from the study: Most expanded thyroid clonotypes above 0.001 also appeared in blood.

RNA transcripts yielded amplified TCR beta CDR3 regions. The HTBI set primed first-round TCR CDR3 RT-PCR. TCRdb analysed the multiplex PCR reads with MiXCR anew, one entry per CDR3 protein. The repertoire holds nearly 250,000 distinct CDR3 sequences, about 24% seen once, with 30% to 40% in the top ten. The source is a woman in her thirties or forties with Graves' ophthalmopathy. Sequencing used blood.

Here the CDR3 reads CSVVKGINQPRHF. In nucleotides, the CDR3 is TGCAGCGTTGTTAAGGGTATCAATCAGCCCCGGCATTTT. V gene TRBV29-1 combines with J gene TRBJ1-5; D unclear. Germline V CDR1 and CDR2: SQVTM, ANQGSEA. The CDR3 sequence is 13 residues long.